The T cell receptor (beta chain) under discussion was sequenced for a study of Ad26.COV2.S vaccination and SARS-CoV-2 variants. General study results and limits: Vaccine recipients surpassed placebo recipients in spike-specific TCR breadth.

J was trimmed by 1 base and V by 7 bases; bases with no gene match: 7. The germline V gene has CDR1 MNHEY and CDR2 SVGAGI. This CDR3 is 15 amino acids long. Treatment given: roughly 19 received Ad26.COV2.S at low or high dose, single or two shots; roughly five received placebo; per-sample allocation not given. Samples were taken on day 63 after the first vaccine or placebo injection. As for this clone: Its antigen is undetermined.

Clones were read by immunoSEQ multiplex PCR, and TCRdb kept only the in-frame ones, dropping some. The sample lists fewer than 400,000 clones, about 85% occurring once. The rearrangement joins TRBV6-5 to TRBJ2-5; 9 nucleotides line up with TRBD2. The TCR comes from a person between 18 and 60 years old who received the Ad26.COV2.S COVID-19 vaccine or a placebo. The source was peripheral blood, collected in a trial of Ad26.COV2.S vaccine versus placebo. CDR3 loop: CASTLERGAQETQYF. The DNA for the CDR3 is TGTGCCAGCACTCTAGAGCGGGGGGCCCAAGAGACCCAGTACTTC.